The 17 T cell receptor beta chains below all came from one sample that was sequenced in a study of shared T cell receptors in the human thymus. Repertoires were generated with immunoSEQ multiplex PCR, while TCRdb's copy carries only in-frame clones and drops some. The top ten clones hold 0.0095% to 0.013% of a sample with 550,000 to 800,000 clones, approximately 85% of them seen once. The same data also went into a second study, on human thymus T cells.

The sequenced sample was thymocytes. These receptors were taken from a girl less than two years old with a congenital heart defect.

A single count supports this clone. The rearrangement links TRBV10-2 to TRBJ2-2; 7 nucleotides agree with TRBD1. The ends lost 9 bases at V and 3 bases at J; junction bases unmatched: 10. The V gene's germline CDR1 is WSHSY and CDR2 SAAADI. This CDR3 region has 15 residues. CDR3 region: CASYSRDRHTGELFF. The CDR3 DNA reads as TGCGCCAGTTATTCCCGGGACAGACACACCGGGGAGCTGTTTTTT.

This rearrangement joins TRBV2 to TRBJ2-7, with D possibly being TRBD2 (5 bases). Trimming took 8 bases from V and 4 from J, leaving 6 bases between them. Germline V CDR1 and CDR2: SNHLY, FYNNEI. The CDR3 loop spans 10 amino acids. In nucleotides, the CDR3 is TGTGCCAGCCGGGATTACGAGCAGTACTTC. It translates to CASRDYEQYF.

This clone came up once. This chain uses TRBV9 with TRBJ1-2; 7 bases match TRBD1. The ends lost 2 bases at V and 4 bases at J; junction bases unmatched: 11. Germline CDR1 is SGDLS and CDR2 is YYNGEE. This CDR3 is 16 amino acids long. CDR3 region: CASSVPRTGQGYGYTF. In DNA, the CDR3 is TGTGCCAGCAGCGTCCCCCGGACAGGTCAAGGCTATGGCTACACCTTC.

This chain links TRBV18 with TRBJ1-4; 9 bases fit TRBD1. The germline gives CDR1 KGHSH, CDR2 LQKENI. The length of the CDR3 is 17 residues. Trimming at V came to 3 bases and at J to 2 bases, leaving 7 bases not matched to a gene. The CDR3 sequence: CASSPANRGLTNEKLFF. The CDR3 DNA sequence: TGTGCCAGCTCACCGGCTAACAGGGGGCTTACTAATGAAAAACTGTTTTTT.

The genes are TRBV19 and TRBJ1-4; D perhaps matches TRBD1 (6 bases). The CDR3 is 12 amino acids. Looked up from germline, CDR1 is LNHDA and CDR2 is SQIVND (reference sequence). Trimming pared 5 bases from V and 11 bases from J, leaving 12 bases between. CDR3 amino acids: CASSVQGGKLFF. The CDR3 DNA reads TGTGCCAGTAGTGTACAGGGTGGGAAACTGTTTTTT.

The genes are TRBV7-9 and TRBJ1-4; D unclear. Trimming took 2 bases from V and 5 from J, leaving 9 bases between them. From germline, CDR1 is SEHNR and CDR2 FQNEAQ (reference sequence). This CDR3 is 14 amino acids long. The CDR3 sequence is CASSLTGINEKLFF. CDR3 in DNA: TGTGCCAGCAGCTTAACGGGGATAAATGAAAAACTGTTTTTT.

The V call is TRBV5-1, the J call TRBJ1-2; weak D call: TRBD1 (5 bases). The CDR3 length is 13 residues. Trimming took 3 bases from V and 6 from J, leaving 12 bases between them. CDR1 and CDR2 from the germline V gene are SGHRS and YFSETQ. CDR3 nucleotides: TGCGCCAGCAGCTCTCAAGGGGTAGATGGCTACACCTTC. It codes for CASSSQGVDGYTF.

The V call is TRBV28, the J call TRBJ2-3; 7 bases agree with TRBD1. CDR1 is MDHEN and CDR2 is SYDVKM in the germline V gene. Unmatched junction bases numbered 13, after V lost 5 bases and J lost 2 bases. This CDR3 is built from 17 residues. DNA of the CDR3: TGTGCCAGCAGTCCCTCAAAAATCCAGGGGGACACAGATACGCAGTATTTT. Amino acids: CASSPSKIQGDTDTQYF.

The V call is TRBV28, the J call TRBJ2-2, with 8 bases that match TRBD2. The CDR3 is made up of 16 amino acids. Germline trimming cut 10 bases from V and 0 bases from J; bases unmatched to any gene: 10. Germline lookup yields CDR1 MDHEN and CDR2 SYDVKM. The CDR3 reads CATTGGSYTNTGELFF. The CDR3 DNA reads as TGTGCCACCACGGGGGGGAGTTACACGAACACCGGGGAGCTGTTTTTT.

The genes are TRBV27 and TRBJ1-2, with D tentatively TRBD1 (6 bases). The CDR3 spans 14 residues. Germline CDR1 MNHEY, CDR2 SMNVEV (reference sequence). Trimming stripped 5 bases from V and 0 bases from J, with 10 bases between. CDR3: CASSPGVTNYGYTF. Here the CDR3 DNA reads TGTGCCAGCAGTCCAGGGGTGACTAACTATGGCTACACCTTC.

The V and J genes are TRBV27 and TRBJ2-3; maybe TRBD2 (6 bases). V lost 4 bases to trimming and J lost 4 bases, with 15 bases between them. This CDR3 contains 15 residues. CDR1 MNHEY and CDR2 SMNVEV come from the germline V gene (reference sequence). The CDR3 sequence is CASSWSTGSPDTQYF. DNA of the CDR3: TGTGCCAGCAGTTGGTCAACCGGGAGCCCAGATACGCAGTATTTT.

The chain carries TRBV10-3 and TRBJ2-5; 11 bases are a match to TRBD1. J lost 2 bases, V lost 0 bases, and 8 bases had no gene match. Germline lookup yields CDR1 ENHRY and CDR2 SYGVKD. The CDR3 is 18 residues long. The chain's CDR3 is CAISESRPRDRGQETQYF. In DNA, the CDR3 is TGTGCCATCAGTGAGTCACGACCCCGGGACAGGGGGCAAGAGACCCAGTACTTC.

The J gene is TRBJ2-5, the V gene TRBV5-6; 7 nucleotides align to TRBD1. The CDR3 is made up of 13 amino acids. V was pared by 4 bases and J by 2 bases, with 2 bases of the junction left unmatched. The germline gives CDR1 SGHDT, CDR2 YYEEEE. The CDR3 nucleotides read TGTGCCAGCAGCACGGACAGGCAAGAGACCCAGTACTTC. Protein: CASSTDRQETQYF.

This clone appeared a single time. This sequence joins TRBV5-1 and TRBJ2-3; D perhaps matches TRBD1 (5 bases). Germline assignment: CDR1 SGHRS and CDR2 YFSETQ. The V end was cut by 0 bases, the J end by 0 bases, with 11 bases between. This CDR3 comprises 16 residues. Here the CDR3 reads CASSLVGASSTDTQYF. The CDR3 nucleotides are TGCGCCAGCAGCTTGGTTGGGGCTTCTAGCACAGATACGCAGTATTTT. The full variable domain, rest sourced from reference TRBV5-1 and TRBJ2-3, is KAGVTQTPRYLIKTRGQQVTLSCSPISGHRSVSWYQQTPGQGLQFLFEYFSETQRNKGNFPGRFSGRQFSNSRSEMNVSTLELGDSALYLCASSLVGASSTDTQYFGPGTRLTVL.

This chain uses TRBV13 with TRBJ1-1; tentative D call: TRBD1 (5 bases). Germline V gives CDR1 PRHDT, CDR2 FYEKMQ (reference sequence). Trimming took 4 bases from V and 4 from J, leaving 10 bases between them. The CDR3 is made up of 13 amino acids. The CDR3 loop reads CASSYQGATEAFF. CDR3 bases: TGTGCCAGCAGCTACCAGGGTGCCACTGAAGCTTTCTTT.

The J gene is TRBJ1-2, the V gene TRBV5-1; the D gene is possibly TRBD1 (5 bases). Per the germline V gene, CDR1 is SGHRS and CDR2 is YFSETQ. Deletions cut 0 bases from V and 0 bases from J, with 6 bases between. The CDR3 consists of 14 residues. Here the CDR3 reads CASSLDRPNYGYTF. CDR3 DNA sequence: TGCGCCAGCAGCTTGGACAGGCCTAACTATGGCTACACCTTC.

The chain is built from TRBV5-6 and TRBJ1-1, with a weak D call TRBD1 (6 bases). The germline CDR1 and CDR2 sequences are SGHDT and YYEEEE. The CDR3 consists of 17 residues. Trimming removed 3 bases at V and 0 bases at J, with 18 bases between. The CDR3 DNA sequence: TGTGCCAGCAGCTCCGTGAAACAGGGTCATATGAACACTGAAGCTTTCTTT. This translates into CASSSVKQGHMNTEAFF.